This T cell receptor beta chain was retrieved from a study of blood T cell repertoires in COVID-19. Overall study: Acute and convalescent COVID-19 samples came from the United States, Italy and Spain. PBMCs, B-cell-depleted T cells, or T cells were the source of the cDNA or gDNA that made up the material.

The germline V gene encodes CDR1 SGHTA and CDR2 FQGNSA. V gave up 5 bases and J gave up 4 bases; unmatched junction bases: 10. The CDR3 has 15 amino acids. Original processing notes: Nucleated cell counts were estimated from reference gene primer amplification. TCRdb keeps only in-frame clones here, not all; method: immunoSEQ multiplex PCR. V, J and clone size reflect that table, while D and trimming were determined from the DNA. The sample lists roughly 180,000 clones; just under 85% were seen once. The chain is built from TRBV7-2 and TRBJ2-7; 8 nucleotides align to TRBD1. The sequenced sample was peripheral blood. The TCR was taken from a man aged 40-49 years who had recovered from COVID-19. CDR3 bases: TGTGCCAGCAGCGGGACCGGGACAGGACCATACGAGCAGTACTTC. Translated: CASSGTGTGPYEQYF.